The 11 T cell receptor beta chains below all came from one sample that was sequenced in a study of beta chain features in type 1 diabetes. Reverse transcription of all isolated RNA meant that expressed TCRB transcripts were sequenced. Using immunoSEQ multiplex PCR, the repertoire was profiled, and TCRdb retains in-frame clones only, with some absent. The sample lists roughly 400,000 clones, approximately 15% occurring once. Sequenced sample: naive CD4+ T cells from blood. The receptors originated from a young man in good health.

This clone was seen a few times. The rearrangement joins TRBV29-1 to TRBJ1-1, with D possibly matching TRBD1 (5 bases). Deletions cut 3 bases from V and 3 bases from J, with 8 bases between. Germline values: CDR1 SQVTM, CDR2 ANQGSEA. The CDR3 spans 12 residues. DNA for the CDR3: TGCAGCGTTGACCGGGGCGACACTGAAGCTTTCTTT. The encoded protein is CSVDRGDTEAFF.

This clone came up a few times. The V gene is TRBV7-8, the J gene TRBJ2-7, with 7 bases matching TRBD1. Trimming took 5 bases from V and 1 from J; bases not matched to a gene: 5. The CDR3 totals 14 residues. Germline CDR1 SGHVS, CDR2 FQNEAQ. Here the CDR3 reads CASSHGTASYEQYF. The CDR3 coding sequence is TGTGCCAGCAGCCACGGGACAGCTTCCTACGAGCAGTACTTC. Full variable domain (missing parts from reference TRBV7-8 and TRBJ2-7): GAGVSQSPRYKVAKRGQDVALRCDPISGHVSLFWYQQALGQGPEFLTYFQNEAQLDKSGLPSDRFFAERPEGSVSTLKIQRTQQEDSAVYLCASSHGTASYEQYFGPGTRLTVT.

The chain employs TRBV30 and TRBJ1-1; TRBD1 might be the D (5 bases). The CDR3 is made up of 13 amino acids. Germline V CDR1 and CDR2: GTSNPN, SVGIG (reference sequence). V lost 5 bases and J lost 0, with 10 bases in between. Here the CDR3 DNA reads TGTGCCTGGGACAGAACCATGAACACTGAAGCTTTCTTT. Translation gives CAWDRTMNTEAFF. The full variable domain, completed using reference TRBV30 and TRBJ1-1, is SQTIHQWPATLVQPVGSPLSLECTVEGTSNPNLYWYRQAAGRGLQLLFYSVGIGQISSEVPQNLSASRPQDRQFILSSKKLLLSDSGFYLCAWDRTMNTEAFFGQGTRLTVV.

The rearrangement uses TRBV14 and TRBJ2-3; 10 bases agree with TRBD2. The CDR3 extends over 18 amino acids. V trimming: 0 bases; J trimming: 0 bases; junction bases outside the gene matches: 6. Germline-derived CDR1 and CDR2 are SGHDN and FVKESK. The CDR3 reads CASSQEGPLAGSTDTQYF. Written as DNA, the CDR3 is TGTGCCAGCAGCCAAGAAGGCCCACTAGCGGGAAGCACAGATACGCAGTATTTT.

V is TRBV19 and J is TRBJ1-5; D perhaps matches TRBD1 (5 bases). The V gene lost 6 bases and the J gene lost 1 base, with 13 bases spanning the gap. The CDR3 has 15 residues. The germline gives CDR1 LNHDA, CDR2 SQIVND (reference sequence). CDR3 coding DNA: TGTGCCAGTAGAGGGGACTCGAGGAGCAATCAGCCCCAGCATTTT. Protein product: CASRGDSRSNQPQHF.

V usage is TRBV2 and J usage is TRBJ2-7, with TRBD2 matching over 9 bases. Germline V lookup: CDR1 SNHLY, CDR2 FYNNEI. The CDR3 runs to 15 residues. J gave up 3 bases and V 3 bases, and 6 bases lay outside the gene matches. CDR3 in amino acids: CASSDRGRGLYEQYV. As DNA, the CDR3 is TGTGCCAGCAGTGATCGCGGGAGGGGGCTCTACGAGCAGTACGTC.

This clone was counted a few times. V gene TRBV7-9 combines with J gene TRBJ1-5; the D is unclear. The germline V gene has CDR1 SEHNR and CDR2 FQNEAQ (reference sequence). There are 13 residues in the CDR3. V was shortened by 3 bases and J by 4 bases, with 7 bases between the two germline ends. CDR3 in amino acids: CASSLGWNQPQHF. The CDR3 DNA reads as TGTGCCAGCAGCTTGGGGTGGAATCAGCCCCAGCATTTT.

The table lists this clone with a few counts. The chain links TRBV7-2 to TRBJ1-2, with 7 bases aligning to TRBD1. J was trimmed by 4 bases and V by 5 bases; bases with no gene match: 7. This CDR3 is 14 amino acids long. Germline V gives CDR1 SGHTA, CDR2 FQGNSA. CDR3 residues: CASSLDRARYGYTF. As DNA, the CDR3 is TGTGCCAGCAGCCTTGACAGGGCTCGCTATGGCTACACCTTC.

The V call is TRBV30, the J call TRBJ2-5, with D perhaps assigned TRBD1 or TRBD2 (7 bases each). The CDR3 contains 15 residues. Germline lookup yields CDR1 GTSNPN and CDR2 SVGIG (reference sequence). V lost 1 base and J 5 bases, leaving 17 bases between the germline ends. The CDR3: CAWSGSRGGYETQYF. The CDR3 DNA reads as TGTGCCTGGAGTGGCTCCAGGGGGGGCTACGAGACCCAGTACTTC.

The chain combines TRBV7-3 with TRBJ2-1; 9 nucleotides line up with TRBD2. This CDR3 comprises 18 residues. V lost 3 bases to trimming and J lost 0 bases; unmatched junction nucleotides: 9. The germline V gene has CDR1 SGHTA and CDR2 FQGTGA. Here the CDR3 reads CASSLADLSGSSYNEQFF. In DNA form, the CDR3 reads TGTGCCAGCAGCTTGGCCGACCTTAGCGGGAGCTCCTACAATGAGCAGTTCTTC.

The genes are TRBV30 and TRBJ2-1, with unresolved D. CDR1 is GTSNPN, CDR2 SVGIG, per germline (reference sequence). This CDR3 is built from 11 residues. The V end was cut by 1 base, the J end by 10 bases, with 8 bases between. CDR3 region: CAWSDRTEQFF. CDR3 coding DNA: TGTGCCTGGAGTGACCGGACCGAGCAGTTCTTC.